The rows below give T cell receptor beta chains drawn from one sample of a study of high-grade serous ovarian cancer treatment subgroups. Measured with immunoSEQ multiplex PCR; TCRdb has only the in-frame clones, and not every one. The repertoire holds thousands of clones, with approximately 90% as singletons. The sequencing input was tumor tissue. Every receptor here comes from a human donor with high-grade serous ovarian cancer. CDR3s include the opening cysteine and the closing phenylalanine or tryptophan. A D gene is named only where the DNA matches it firmly. Some rows have no size entry. The others give once, few or many, or a class for an expanded clone.

d_call,clone_size,j_call,v_call,cdr3_aa,cdr3_nt
NA,NA,TRBJ1-5,TRBV15,CATSRDKGYNQPQHF,TGTGCCACCAGCAGAGATAAGGGGTACAATCAGCCCCAGCATTTT
NA,NA,TRBJ1-6,TRBV7-2,CASSLILINSPLHF,TGTGCCAGCAGCCTGATTCTTATTAATTCACCCCTCCACTTT
TRBD1,NA,TRBJ1-6,TRBV9,CASSVASGTGYNSPLHF,TGTGCCAGCAGCGTAGCCTCCGGGACAGGCTATAATTCACCCCTCCACTTT
NA,NA,TRBJ2-1,TRBV30,CAWSTTGTYNEQFF,TGTGCCTGGAGTACCACCGGGACCTACAATGAGCAGTTCTTC
TRBD1,NA,TRBJ2-5,TRBV9,CASSVGEGASGAFRTQYF,TGTGCCAGCAGCGTAGGAGAGGGGGCTAGTGGGGCCTTTAGGACCCAGTACTTC
TRBD2,NA,TRBJ2-1,TRBV5-1,CASSLLSGSGYNEQFF,TGCGCCAGCAGCTTACTTAGCGGGAGTGGTTACAATGAGCAGTTCTTC
NA,NA,TRBJ2-7,TRBV4-1,CASSPLSGDYEQYF,TGCGCCAGCAGCCCCCTCTCGGGCGACTACGAGCAGTACTTC
NA,NA,TRBJ1-4,TRBV7-9,CASSLGTVNEKLFF,TGTGCCAGCAGCCTCGGGACCGTTAATGAAAAACTGTTTTTT
TRBD1,NA,TRBJ2-7,TRBV6-1,CASSEGWDRSDEQYF,TGTGCCAGCAGTGAAGGCTGGGACAGAAGCGACGAGCAGTACTTC
TRBD1,NA,TRBJ1-2,TRBV7-2,CASSPDRTIYGYTF,TGTGCCAGCAGCCCGGACAGGACCATCTATGGCTACACCTTC
TRBD1,NA,TRBJ1-1,TRBV19,CASSIGQGMNTEAFF,TGTGCCAGTAGTATAGGACAGGGAATGAACACTGAAGCTTTCTTT
NA,NA,TRBJ2-7,TRBV25-1,CASSNTGSTEQYF,TGTGCCAGCAGTAACACAGGGTCGACCGAGCAGTACTTC
NA,NA,TRBJ2-1,TRBV28,CASRSGAGGGNEQFF,TGTGCCAGCAGATCAGGGGCTGGTGGCGGCAATGAGCAGTTCTTC
NA,NA,TRBJ2-3,TRBV30,CAWTRQGGTDTQYF,TGTGCCTGGACCAGACAGGGAGGAACAGATACGCAGTATTTT
TRBD1,NA,TRBJ2-5,TRBV2,CASSEGQASRGETQYF,TGTGCCAGCAGTGAGGGACAGGCCAGCCGAGGGGAGACCCAGTACTTC
TRBD1,NA,TRBJ2-3,TRBV14,CASSQTGGSDTQYF,TGTGCCAGCAGCCAGACAGGGGGTTCAGATACGCAGTATTTT
NA,NA,TRBJ2-4,TRBV7-8,CASSLDGKHGNIQYF,TGTGCCAGCAGCTTAGACGGGAAGCACGGAAACATTCAGTACTTC
TRBD1,NA,TRBJ2-5,TRBV6-1,CASSFTNRGQETQYF,TGTGCCAGCAGTTTTACTAACAGGGGGCAAGAGACCCAGTACTTC
NA,NA,TRBJ2-1,TRBV7-2,CASSPLIYNNEQFF,TGTGCCAGCAGCCCTCTGATATATAACAATGAGCAGTTCTTC
NA,NA,TRBJ2-7,TRBV7-2,CASSLDRTASYEQYF,TGTGCCAGCAGCTTAGACCGGACAGCTTCCTACGAGCAGTACTTC
NA,NA,TRBJ2-7,TRBV5-1,CASSPRDPLEQYF,TGCGCCAGCAGCCCCAGGGATCCCCTCGAGCAGTACTTC
TRBD2,NA,TRBJ2-3,TRBV6-1,CASSESSGAGTDTQYF,TGTGCCAGCAGTGAAAGTAGCGGGGCCGGCACAGATACGCAGTATTTT
TRBD1,NA,TRBJ2-6,TRBV5-4,CASSLPGQYSGANVLTF,TGTGCCAGCAGTTTACCGGGACAGTACTCTGGGGCCAACGTCCTGACTTTC
NA,NA,TRBJ2-4,TRBV20-1,CSASGLVRYF,TGCAGTGCTAGCGGGTTGGTTCGGTACTTC
NA,NA,TRBJ2-7,TRBV21-1,CASSKVVIARAYEQYF,TGTGCCAGCAGCAAAGTAGTAATAGCGAGAGCCTACGAGCAGTACTTC
TRBD1,NA,TRBJ1-1,TRBV19,CASRRQGWDAAEAFF,TGTGCCAGTAGACGACAGGGTTGGGACGCAGCTGAAGCTTTCTTT
NA,NA,TRBJ1-4,TRBV7-9,CASSRDEKLFF,TGTGCCAGCAGCCGGGATGAAAAACTGTTTTTT
NA,NA,TRBJ2-7,TRBV28,CASSFFREIYEQYF,TGTGCCAGCAGTTTCTTCCGCGAGATCTACGAGCAGTACTTC
NA,NA,TRBJ2-5,TRBV2,CASYEGGEETQYF,TGTGCCAGCTATGAGGGGGGAGAAGAGACCCAGTACTTC
TRBD1,NA,TRBJ2-7,TRBV29-1,CSVGGQGSYEQYF,TGCAGCGTTGGGGGACAGGGCTCCTACGAGCAGTACTTC
NA,once,TRBJ2-3,TRBV2,CASRDGSGDTQYF,TGTGCCAGCAGAGACGGGAGTGGCGATACGCAGTATTTT
NA,NA,TRBJ2-5,TRBV6-1,CASSEIRVTETQYF,TGTGCCAGCAGTGAAATAAGGGTAACGGAGACCCAGTACTTC
NA,NA,TRBJ1-2,TRBV28,CASSFSGRGWGYTF,TGTGCCAGCAGTTTTTCGGGGCGCGGTTGGGGCTACACCTTC
NA,once,TRBJ2-1,TRBV6-5,CASSQLGSINEQFF,TGTGCCAGCAGCCAGCTAGGTAGCATCAATGAGCAGTTCTTC
TRBD1,NA,TRBJ2-7,TRBV18,CASSPQQGALTYEQYF,TGTGCCAGCTCACCGCAACAGGGGGCCTTAACCTACGAGCAGTACTTC
TRBD1,NA,TRBJ1-2,TRBV18,CASSTGTGSYGYTF,TGTGCCAGCTCCACCGGGACAGGAAGCTATGGCTACACCTTC
NA,NA,TRBJ2-2,TRBV9,CASSGALANTGELFF,TGTGCCAGCAGCGGAGCTTTGGCTAACACCGGGGAGCTGTTTTTT
NA,NA,TRBJ2-1,TRBV6-1,CATGAYNEQFF,TGTGCCACTGGGGCCTACAATGAGCAGTTCTTC
NA,NA,TRBJ1-4,TRBV19,CASSMTTTNEKLFF,TGTGCCAGTAGTATGACCACAACTAATGAAAAACTGTTTTTT
TRBD1,NA,TRBJ1-2,TRBV5-1,CASSLDPGGDYGYTF,TGCGCCAGCAGCTTGGATCCAGGGGGCGACTATGGCTACACCTTC
NA,NA,TRBJ2-2,TRBV5-4,CASSSVGPSGELFF,TGTGCCAGCAGCTCCGTTGGACCTTCCGGGGAGCTGTTTTTT
NA,NA,TRBJ1-5,TRBV6-5,CASSPTGGGQPQHF,TGTGCCAGCAGTCCTACGGGGGGGGGCCAGCCCCAGCATTTT
TRBD2,NA,TRBJ2-3,TRBV7-6,CASSLRLAGGDADTQYF,TGTGCCAGCAGCCTACGTCTAGCGGGGGGTGATGCAGATACGCAGTATTTT
NA,once,TRBJ2-6,TRBV28,CASSSRPGANVLTF,TGTGCCAGCAGTTCGAGGCCTGGGGCCAACGTCCTGACTTTC
NA,NA,TRBJ2-6,TRBV5-6,CASSLSARDPGANVLTF,TGTGCCAGCAGCCTAAGCGCTCGGGACCCCGGGGCCAACGTCCTGACTTTC
NA,NA,TRBJ2-1,TRBV7-2,CASSLGPKEYNEQFF,TGTGCCAGCAGCTTAGGGCCGAAGGAATACAATGAGCAGTTCTTC
TRBD1,NA,TRBJ1-6,TRBV19,CASSSYGDRDSPLHF,TGTGCCAGTAGTTCGTACGGGGACAGGGACTCACCCCTCCACTTT
NA,NA,TRBJ2-7,TRBV15,CATGTGSNYEQYF,TGTGCCACCGGTACAGGGAGTAACTACGAGCAGTACTTC
TRBD1,NA,TRBJ2-1,TRBV29-1,CSVETSGQGYYNEQFF,TGCAGCGTTGAGACATCGGGACAGGGTTACTACAATGAGCAGTTCTTC
TRBD1,once,TRBJ1-2,TRBV30,CAHRLTGQGNGYTF,TGTGCCCATCGGTTGACGGGACAGGGGAATGGCTACACCTTC
NA,NA,TRBJ2-1,TRBV6-1,CASSELWGAWNEQFF,TGTGCCAGCAGTGAATTGTGGGGGGCCTGGAATGAGCAGTTCTTC
TRBD2,NA,TRBJ2-7,TRBV29-1,CSVEDRASGDQGEQYF,TGCAGCGTTGAAGATCGGGCTAGCGGGGATCAGGGTGAGCAGTACTTC